These 5 T cell receptor beta chains were all obtained from the same sample, sequenced in a study of patients and donors after allogeneic stem cell transplantation. TCRdb re-analysed the RT-PCR reads in MiXCR, keeping a single row per CDR3 protein. This sample has 400,000 to 500,000 distinct CDR3 sequences; 15% to 20% occur once, and the top ten carry less than 9.5%. The sample consisted of blood, either unsorted or a sorted T cell fraction (not recorded which). The receptor source for this set is a human donor who was either an allogeneic HSCT recipient or a stem cell or donor lymphocyte infusion donor (not recorded which). It is not recorded whose cells these are; they may come from a transplant donor.

The V call is TRBV20-1, the J call TRBJ2-1; 7 bases are shared with TRBD2. The CDR3 totals 14 residues. Per germline, CDR1 DFQATT and CDR2 SNEGSKA (reference sequence). J was trimmed by 2 bases and V by 6 bases; bases with no gene match: 7. This chain's CDR3 is CSASGTNTYNEQFF. In nucleotides, the CDR3 is TGCAGTGCCTCCGGGACTAACACCTACAATGAGCAGTTCTTC.

This clonotype appeared a few times. This chain joins TRBV4-2 and TRBJ2-7; 10 nucleotides line up with TRBD1. V was pared by 0 bases and J by 2 bases, with 10 bases of the junction left unmatched. CDR1 LGHNA and CDR2 YNFKEQ come from the germline V gene. This CDR3 is 18 amino acids long. The CDR3: CASSQDRAGQGFAYEQYF. As DNA, the CDR3 is TGTGCCAGCAGCCAAGATCGCGCGGGACAGGGGTTCGCCTACGAGCAGTACTTC.

This clonotype was seen only a few times. The chain combines TRBV3-1 with TRBJ1-1, with D possibly being TRBD1 (5 bases). The CDR3 is 13 residues long. V lost 0 bases to trimming and J lost 10 bases, with 12 bases between them. CDR1 and CDR2 (germline): LGHDT, YNNKEL (reference sequence). The CDR3 region has the DNA TGTGCCAGCAGCCAAGAGAAAGGGACTCTAGCTTTCTTT. It codes for CASSQEKGTLAFF.

The V call is TRBV5-1, the J call TRBJ1-1; D unresolved. The CDR3 spans 13 residues. Germline CDR1 is SGHRS and CDR2 is YFSETQ. V was trimmed by 2 bases and J by 11 bases, leaving 16 bases between them. DNA for the CDR3: TGCGCCAGCAGCTTTACGGCCGATCAAAGGGCTTTCTTT. It encodes CASSFTADQRAFF.

This rearrangement joins TRBV15 to TRBJ2-7; a weak D match, TRBD2 (6 bases). The CDR3 length is 16 residues. Germline V CDR1 and CDR2: LNHNV, YYDKDF (reference sequence). The V gene lost 0 bases and the J gene lost 2 bases, with 14 bases spanning the gap. The CDR3 region is CATSRDRSGRTYEQYF. Written as DNA, the CDR3 is TGTGCCACCAGCAGAGATCGGAGCGGGCGAACCTACGAGCAGTACTTC. Filled out from reference TRBV15 and TRBJ2-7, the complete variable domain reads DAMVIQNPRYQVTQFGKPVTLSCSQTLNHNVMYWYQQKSSQAPKLLFHYYDKDFNNEADTPDNFQSRRPNTSFCFLDIRSPGLGDTAMYLCATSRDRSGRTYEQYFGPGTRLTVT.